This T cell receptor (beta chain) derives from a study of T-cell reconstitution after alpha-beta-depleted transplantation in children listed by TCRdb under 2016. For the wider study: Using TCR repertoire profiling, the study followed T-cell immune reconstitution in a quantitative way in children after TCRalphabeta/CD19-depleted allogeneic hematopoietic cell transplantation. Study-level results and caveats: Over subsequent months, a decline in hyperexpanded clone frequencies was noted, and after one year, T-cell counts and TCRbeta diversity were mostly ascribed to newly produced T cells. The apparently early recovery of alphabetaT-cell counts about two months after transplant reportedly depended on only several hundred rapidly expanded clones that came from non-depleted graft cells. In some patients, high TCRbeta diversity at day 60 was attributed to recipient T cells and intrathymic progenitors that had survived conditioning.

Reading the label with the study, this specimen's treatment or condition is: allogeneic hematopoietic cell transplantation with graft depleted of TCRalphabeta T cells and CD19 B cells. The children who served as transplant recipients had been given grafts of TCRalphabeta/CD19-depleted allogeneic hematopoietic cells. The germline ends are 11 bases apart after V is trimmed by 6 bases and J by 3 bases. From its cysteine to its phenylalanine, the CDR3 spans 13 amino acids. Just CDR3 DNA is preserved here, 39 bases in frame from base 1. CDR1 ENHRY and CDR2 SYGVKD are derived from the germline V gene. The library was made by PCR. Data came from an Illumina HiSeq 2500. To normalize quantification of the TCRbeta repertoire, the TCR libraries were built with molecular barcoding that relied on unique molecular identifiers. Clones were called with MiXCR by TCRdb after fastp trimmed the public reads at Q25, and only in-frame beta chains were retained. Identical CDR3 protein sequences are pooled into one entry, listed with their most common genes and DNA. Recorded for this sample are about 580,000 distinct CDR3 sequences; approximately 22% of them occurred a single time. The top ten clones comprise over 12% of the sample.

Of note for this clonotype: Its antigen is not yet known. No much larger clone exists at a distance of one base, and base qualities are not known.

The chain employs TRBV10-3 and TRBJ1-2; TRBD1 is perhaps the D gene, given 6 matching bases. Sample: PBMCs, mostly from graft donor cells, taken 360 days after TCRalphabeta/CD19-depleted stem cell transplant. The sequence was collected from a boy under three years old who had a stem cell transplant for acute myeloid leukemia, so the T cells may come from the graft donor. Read as DNA, the sequence is TGTGCCATCAGACCGACAGGAGACTATGGCTACACCTTC. Its coded protein is CAIRPTGDYGYTF.